The clone carrying this T cell receptor (beta chain) showed up just a few times. The data were taken from a study of T cells in Graves' hyperthyroidism and ophthalmopathy. Trimming removed 3 bases from V and 0 bases from J, with 26 bases in between. The CDR3 spans 21 residues. Germline V gene data show CDR1 as KGHDR and CDR2 as SFDVKD. From RNA transcripts, TCR beta CDR3 regions were amplified. Carried out on the TCR CDR3, a first-round RT-PCR used the HTBI primer set. TCRdb re-derived calls from the multiplex PCR reads in MiXCR, one entry per CDR3 protein. The table has around 490,000 distinct CDR3 sequences, roughly 21% seen once.

The sample consisted of blood. This chain connects TRBV24-1 to TRBJ2-1; D gene ambiguous. The clonotype originates from a man aged 35-49 years with Graves' ophthalmopathy. CDR3 in DNA: TGTGCCACCAGTGATATGCAGGTAGTGCATGGTCACCCGAGCTCCTACAATGAGCAGTTCTTC. It is translated as CATSDMQVVHGHPSSYNEQFF.